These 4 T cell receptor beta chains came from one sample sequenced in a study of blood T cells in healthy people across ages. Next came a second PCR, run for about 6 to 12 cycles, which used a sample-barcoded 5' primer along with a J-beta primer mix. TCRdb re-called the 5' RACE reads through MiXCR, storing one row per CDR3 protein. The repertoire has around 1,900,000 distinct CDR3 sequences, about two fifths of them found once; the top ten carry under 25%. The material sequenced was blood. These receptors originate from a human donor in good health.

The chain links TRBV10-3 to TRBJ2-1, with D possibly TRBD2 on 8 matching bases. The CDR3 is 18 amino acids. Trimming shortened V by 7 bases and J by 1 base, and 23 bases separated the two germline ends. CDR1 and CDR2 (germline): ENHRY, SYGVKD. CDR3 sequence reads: CAITDSGEGARSYNEQFF. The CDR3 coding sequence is TGTGCCATCACCGATAGCGGGGAGGGGGCCCGTTCCTACAATGAGCAGTTCTTC.

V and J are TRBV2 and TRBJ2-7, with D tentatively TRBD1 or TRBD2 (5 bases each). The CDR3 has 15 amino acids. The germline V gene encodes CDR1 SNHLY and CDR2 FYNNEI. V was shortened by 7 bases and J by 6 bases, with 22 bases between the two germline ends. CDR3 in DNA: TGTGCCAGCATCCCGAGGGGCAGTTGGGGTCCCGAGCAGTACTTC. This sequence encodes CASIPRGSWGPEQYF.

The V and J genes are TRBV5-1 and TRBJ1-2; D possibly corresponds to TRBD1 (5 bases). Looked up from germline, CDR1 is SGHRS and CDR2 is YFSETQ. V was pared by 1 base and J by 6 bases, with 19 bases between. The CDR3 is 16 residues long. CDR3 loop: CASSLITGRKVDGYTF. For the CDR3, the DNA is TGCGCCAGCAGCTTGATTACAGGAAGGAAGGTTGATGGCTACACCTTC.

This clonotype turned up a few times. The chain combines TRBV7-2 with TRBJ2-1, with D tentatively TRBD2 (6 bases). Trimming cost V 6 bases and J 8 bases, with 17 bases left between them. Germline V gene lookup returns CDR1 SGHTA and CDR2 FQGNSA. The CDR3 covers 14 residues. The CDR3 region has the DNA TGTGCCAGCAGGGCGATTCTAGCGAGCGATGAGCAGTTCTTC. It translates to CASRAILASDEQFF.